These T cell receptor beta chains were read from a single sample in a study of blood T cell repertoires in COVID-19. TCRdb's copy holds only in-frame clones and misses some; the assay was immunoSEQ multiplex PCR. The sample shows almost 350,000 clones, 88% of them seen only once. The sample taken for sequencing was PBMCs or T cells enriched from blood (not recorded which). Receptor source: a woman in her 30s who had been exposed to COVID-19. CDR3s include the opening cysteine and the closing phenylalanine or tryptophan. Each record gives: clone size, J gene, D gene, V gene, CDR3 protein, CDR3 DNA. A D gene is named only where the DNA matches it firmly. Where a row states a size, it is once, few, many or the class of an expanded clone; other rows omit it.

many,TRBJ1-6,NA,TRBV25-1,CASSGMSSYNSPLHF,TGTGCCAGCAGTGGCATGAGCTCCTATAATTCACCCCTCCACTTT
NA,TRBJ1-1,NA,TRBV6-5,CASSYVSNTEAFF,TGTGCCAGCAGTTACGTCTCGAACACTGAAGCTTTCTTT
NA,TRBJ2-6,NA,TRBV5-6,CASSHLGASPLGGANVLTF,TGTGCCAGCAGCCACCTCGGAGCCTCCCCTCTCGGGGGGGCCAACGTCCTGACTTTC
NA,TRBJ2-2,NA,TRBV28,CASSLWGQTNTGELFF,TGTGCCAGCAGTTTATGGGGACAAACGAACACCGGGGAGCTGTTTTTT
NA,TRBJ1-2,NA,TRBV6-5,CASSYGPPEGYGYTF,TGTGCCAGCAGTTACGGGCCCCCCGAGGGCTATGGCTACACCTTC
once,TRBJ1-5,NA,TRBV2,CASSVSGGPAQPQHF,TGTGCCAGCAGTGTATCCGGGGGGCCGGCTCAGCCCCAGCATTTT
NA,TRBJ2-3,TRBD1,TRBV19,CASSRDRPDTQYF,TGTGCCAGTAGCAGGGACAGACCCGATACGCAGTATTTT
once,TRBJ2-1,NA,TRBV25-1,CASNGDSSYNEQFF,TGTGCCAGCAACGGGGATAGCTCCTACAATGAGCAGTTCTTC
few,TRBJ2-2,TRBD1,TRBV29-1,CSGGQGLTGELFF,TGCAGCGGGGGACAGGGATTGACCGGGGAGCTGTTTTTT
NA,TRBJ2-7,TRBD1,TRBV14,CASSEQATGPYEQYF,TGTGCCAGCAGCGAACAAGCGACAGGGCCCTACGAGCAGTACTTC
NA,TRBJ2-1,NA,TRBV14,CASSQERVGGNEQFF,TGTGCCAGCAGCCAAGAGCGGGTGGGCGGGAATGAGCAGTTCTTC
NA,TRBJ1-1,TRBD1,TRBV27,CASSLRTGGAEAFF,TGTGCCAGCAGTCTCAGGACAGGGGGTGCTGAAGCTTTCTTT
few,TRBJ2-2,NA,TRBV3-1/TRBV3-2,CASSSSPRDSGPGELFF,TGTGCCAGCAGCTCCTCCCCCCGGGACTCAGGACCCGGGGAGCTGTTTTTT
NA,TRBJ2-1,TRBD2,TRBV10-3,CAISGLSGLAGVNEQFF,TGTGCCATCAGTGGTCTTTCAGGGCTAGCGGGAGTCAATGAGCAGTTCTTC
once,TRBJ2-5,NA,TRBV6-5,CASSYSVRSQETQYF,TGTGCCAGCAGTTACTCAGTGCGATCACAAGAGACCCAGTACTTC
NA,TRBJ2-7,NA,TRBV12-3/TRBV12-4,CASSPGQGYEQYF,TGTGCCAGCAGTCCAGGACAAGGCTACGAGCAGTACTTC
NA,TRBJ2-2,NA,TRBV2,CATPRGPTNTGELFF,TGTGCCACCCCCAGGGGACCGACGAACACCGGGGAGCTGTTTTTT
NA,TRBJ2-3,TRBD2,TRBV7-6,CASSSGLAGTDTQYF,TGTGCCAGCAGCTCGGGACTAGCAGGGACAGATACGCAGTATTTT
NA,TRBJ2-2,NA,TRBV24-1,CATSDFPGDPDTGELFF,TGTGCCACCAGTGATTTTCCGGGGGATCCGGACACCGGGGAGCTGTTTTTT
NA,TRBJ2-5,NA,TRBV15,CATSRVVGVETQYF,TGTGCCACCAGCAGAGTTGTGGGAGTCGAGACCCAGTACTTC